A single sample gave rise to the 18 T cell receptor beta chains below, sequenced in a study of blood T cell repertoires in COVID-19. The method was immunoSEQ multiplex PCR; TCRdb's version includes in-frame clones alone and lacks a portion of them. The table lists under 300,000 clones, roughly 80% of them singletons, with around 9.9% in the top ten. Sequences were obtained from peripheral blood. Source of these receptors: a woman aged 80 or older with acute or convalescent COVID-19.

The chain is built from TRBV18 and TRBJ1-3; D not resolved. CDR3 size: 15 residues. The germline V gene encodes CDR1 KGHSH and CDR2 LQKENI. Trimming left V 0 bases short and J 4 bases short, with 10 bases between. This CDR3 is CASSPPSRAGNTIYF. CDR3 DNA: TGTGCCAGCTCACCACCGTCGCGGGCGGGAAACACCATATATTTT.

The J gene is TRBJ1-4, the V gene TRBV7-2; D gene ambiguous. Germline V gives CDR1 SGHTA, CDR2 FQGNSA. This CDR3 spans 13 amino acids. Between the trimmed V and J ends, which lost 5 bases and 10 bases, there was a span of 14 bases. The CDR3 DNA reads TGTGCCAGCAGCGATGCAAGAGGAGGAAAACTGTTTTTT. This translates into CASSDARGGKLFF. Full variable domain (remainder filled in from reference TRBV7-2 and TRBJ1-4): GAGVSQSPSNKVTEKGKDVELRCDPISGHTALYWYRQSLGQGLEFLIYFQGNSAPDKSGLPSDRFSAERTGGSVSTLTIQRTQQEDSAVYLCASSDARGGKLFFGSGTQLSVL.

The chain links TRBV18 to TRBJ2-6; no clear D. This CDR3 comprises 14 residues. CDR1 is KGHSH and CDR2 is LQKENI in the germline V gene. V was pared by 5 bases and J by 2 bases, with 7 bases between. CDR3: CASSGDAGANVLTF. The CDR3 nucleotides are TGTGCCAGCTCAGGAGATGCTGGGGCCAACGTCCTGACTTTC.

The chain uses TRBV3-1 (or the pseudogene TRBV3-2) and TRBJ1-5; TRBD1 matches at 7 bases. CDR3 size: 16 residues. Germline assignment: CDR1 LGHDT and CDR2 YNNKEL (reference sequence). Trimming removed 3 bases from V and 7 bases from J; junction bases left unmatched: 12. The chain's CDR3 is CASSQGRQGLGQPQHF. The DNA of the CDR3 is TGTGCCAGCAGCCAGGGAAGACAGGGCCTTGGGCAGCCCCAGCATTTT.

The CDR3 DNA is TGTGCCAGCGGACAGGGGGTGAATCAGCCCCAGCATTTT. Translating gives CASGQGVNQPQHF. This chain joins TRBV6-5 and TRBJ1-5; 10 bases align to TRBD1. This CDR3 spans 13 amino acids. V lost 8 bases and J lost 4; bases outside the gene matches: 2. Germline V gene sequence: CDR1 MNHEY, CDR2 SVGAGI.

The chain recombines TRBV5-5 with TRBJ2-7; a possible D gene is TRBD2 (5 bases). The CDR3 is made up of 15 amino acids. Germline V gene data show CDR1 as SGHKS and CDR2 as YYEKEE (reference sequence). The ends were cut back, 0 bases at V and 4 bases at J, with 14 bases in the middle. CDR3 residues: CASSLGGSEAYEQYF. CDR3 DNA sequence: TGTGCCAGCAGCTTGGGAGGGTCCGAAGCTTACGAGCAGTACTTC.

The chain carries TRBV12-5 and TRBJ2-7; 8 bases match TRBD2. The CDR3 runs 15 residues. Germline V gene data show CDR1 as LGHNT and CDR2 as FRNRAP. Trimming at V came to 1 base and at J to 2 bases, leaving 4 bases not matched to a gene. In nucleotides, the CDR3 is TGTGCTAGTGGTTTGGAGGCGGGGGGCGCCTACGAGCAGTACTTC. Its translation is CASGLEAGGAYEQYF.

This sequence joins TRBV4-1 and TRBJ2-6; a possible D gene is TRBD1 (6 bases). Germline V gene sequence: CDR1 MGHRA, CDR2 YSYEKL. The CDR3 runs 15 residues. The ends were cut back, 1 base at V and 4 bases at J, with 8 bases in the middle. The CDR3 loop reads CASSQGGTGANVLTF. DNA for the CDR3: TGCGCCAGCAGCCAAGGGGGGACAGGGGCCAACGTCCTGACTTTC.

CDR3 in DNA: TGTGCCAGTAGTGTCCCCGGGACAGCAAATGGCTACACCTTC. Its protein is CASSVPGTANGYTF. The V gene is TRBV19, the J gene TRBJ1-2, with TRBD1 matching 7 bases. The J segment lost 6 bases and the V segment lost 5 bases, leaving 9 bases of the junction unmatched. Per the germline V gene, CDR1 is LNHDA and CDR2 is SQIVND (reference sequence). This CDR3 contains 14 residues. The entire variable domain, with the rest obtained from reference TRBV19 and TRBJ1-2, is as follows: DGGITQSPKYLFRKEGQNVTLSCEQNLNHDAMYWYRQDPGQGLRLIYYSQIVNDFQKGDIAEGYSVSREKKESFPLTVTSAQKNPTAFYLCASSVPGTANGYTFGSGTRLTVV.

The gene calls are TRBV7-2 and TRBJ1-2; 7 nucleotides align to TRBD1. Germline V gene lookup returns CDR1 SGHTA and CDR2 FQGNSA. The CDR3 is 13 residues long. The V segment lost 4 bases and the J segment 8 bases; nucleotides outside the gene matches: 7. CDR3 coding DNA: TGTGCCAGCAGCTCCAGACAGGGCGGCGGCTACACCTTC. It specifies CASSSRQGGGYTF.

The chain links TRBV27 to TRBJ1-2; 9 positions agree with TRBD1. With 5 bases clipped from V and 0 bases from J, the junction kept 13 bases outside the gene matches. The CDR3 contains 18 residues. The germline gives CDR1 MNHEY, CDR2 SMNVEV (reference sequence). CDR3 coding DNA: TGTGCCAGCAGTACGCGAAAGGGGGGACAGGGAGCTAACTATGGCTACACCTTC. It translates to CASSTRKGGQGANYGYTF.

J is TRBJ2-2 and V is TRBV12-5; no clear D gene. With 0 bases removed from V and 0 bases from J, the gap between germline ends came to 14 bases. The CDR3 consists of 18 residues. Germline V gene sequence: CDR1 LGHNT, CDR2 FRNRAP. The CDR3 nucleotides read TGTGCTAGTGGTTTGGTGGTCCTGGGCTACCCGAACACCGGGGAGCTGTTTTTT. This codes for CASGLVVLGYPNTGELFF.

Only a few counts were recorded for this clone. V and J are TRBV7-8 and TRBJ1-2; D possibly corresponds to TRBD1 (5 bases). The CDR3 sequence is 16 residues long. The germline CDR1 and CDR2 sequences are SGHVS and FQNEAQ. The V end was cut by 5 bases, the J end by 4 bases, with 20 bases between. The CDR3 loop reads CASSARDFPSPYGYTF. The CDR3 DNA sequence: TGTGCCAGCAGCGCACGGGACTTTCCATCCCCCTATGGCTACACCTTC.

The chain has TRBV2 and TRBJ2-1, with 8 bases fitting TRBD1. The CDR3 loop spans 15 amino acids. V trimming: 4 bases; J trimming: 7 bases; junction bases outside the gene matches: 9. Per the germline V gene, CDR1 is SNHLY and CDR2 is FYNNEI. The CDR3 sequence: CASSGSRGRWNEQFF. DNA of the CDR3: TGTGCCAGCAGTGGGAGCAGGGGGCGTTGGAATGAGCAGTTCTTC.

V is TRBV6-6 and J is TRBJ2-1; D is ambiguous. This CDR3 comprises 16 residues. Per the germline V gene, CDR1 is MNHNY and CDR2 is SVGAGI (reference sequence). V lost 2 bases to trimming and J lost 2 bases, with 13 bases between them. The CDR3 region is CASSYPTISAYNEQFF. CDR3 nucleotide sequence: TGTGCCAGCAGTTACCCTACCATATCGGCCTACAATGAGCAGTTCTTC.

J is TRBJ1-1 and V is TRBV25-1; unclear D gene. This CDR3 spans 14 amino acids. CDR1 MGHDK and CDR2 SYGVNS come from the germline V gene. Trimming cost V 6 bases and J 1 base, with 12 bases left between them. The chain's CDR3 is CASRQTKPNTEAFF. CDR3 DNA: TGTGCCAGCAGGCAGACAAAACCGAACACTGAAGCTTTCTTT.

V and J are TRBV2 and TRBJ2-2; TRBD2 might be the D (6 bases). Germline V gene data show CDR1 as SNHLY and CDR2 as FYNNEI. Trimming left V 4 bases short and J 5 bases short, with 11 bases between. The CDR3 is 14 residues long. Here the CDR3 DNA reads TGTGCCAGCAGTGGGGTCCGGGGGACCGGGGAGCTGTTTTTT. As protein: CASSGVRGTGELFF.

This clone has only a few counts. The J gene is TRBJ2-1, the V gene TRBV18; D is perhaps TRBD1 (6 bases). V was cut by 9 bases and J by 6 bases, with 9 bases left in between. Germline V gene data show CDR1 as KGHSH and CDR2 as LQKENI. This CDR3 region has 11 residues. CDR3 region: CASEGGNEQFF. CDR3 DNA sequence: TGTGCCAGTGAAGGGGGCAATGAGCAGTTCTTC.